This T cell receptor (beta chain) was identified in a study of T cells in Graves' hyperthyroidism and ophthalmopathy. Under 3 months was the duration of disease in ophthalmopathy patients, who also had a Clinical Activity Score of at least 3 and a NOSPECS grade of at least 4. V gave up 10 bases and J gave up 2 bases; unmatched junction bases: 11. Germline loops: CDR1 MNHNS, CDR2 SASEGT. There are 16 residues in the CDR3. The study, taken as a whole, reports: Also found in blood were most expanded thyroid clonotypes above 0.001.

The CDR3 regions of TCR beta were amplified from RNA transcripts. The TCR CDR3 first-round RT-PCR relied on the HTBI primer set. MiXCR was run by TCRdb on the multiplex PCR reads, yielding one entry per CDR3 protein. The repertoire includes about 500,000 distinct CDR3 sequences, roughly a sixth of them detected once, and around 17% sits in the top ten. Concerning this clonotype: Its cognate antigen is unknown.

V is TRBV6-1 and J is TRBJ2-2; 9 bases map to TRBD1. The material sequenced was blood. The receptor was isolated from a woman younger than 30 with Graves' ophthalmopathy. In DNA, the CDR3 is TGTGCCACCAAATCGGGGGGACAGGGAAACACCGGGGAGCTGTTTTTT. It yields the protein CATKSGGQGNTGELFF.